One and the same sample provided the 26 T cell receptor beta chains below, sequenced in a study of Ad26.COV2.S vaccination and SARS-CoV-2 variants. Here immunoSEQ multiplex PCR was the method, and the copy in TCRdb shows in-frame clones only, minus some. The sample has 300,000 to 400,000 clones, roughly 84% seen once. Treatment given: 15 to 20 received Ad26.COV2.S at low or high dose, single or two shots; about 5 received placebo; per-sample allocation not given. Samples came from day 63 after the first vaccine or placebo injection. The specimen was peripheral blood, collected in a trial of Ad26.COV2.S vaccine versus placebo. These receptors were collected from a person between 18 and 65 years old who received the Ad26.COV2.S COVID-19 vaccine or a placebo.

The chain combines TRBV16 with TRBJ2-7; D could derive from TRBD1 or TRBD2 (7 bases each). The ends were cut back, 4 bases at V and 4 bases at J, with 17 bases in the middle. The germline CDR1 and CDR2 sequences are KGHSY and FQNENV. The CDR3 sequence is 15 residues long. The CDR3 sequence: CASSLQGGGGYEQYF. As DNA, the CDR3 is TGTGCCAGCAGCCTACAGGGAGGGGGCGGTTACGAGCAGTACTTC. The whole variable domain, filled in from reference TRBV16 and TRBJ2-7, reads GEEVAQTPKHLVRGEGQKAKLYCAPIKGHSYVFWYQQVLKNEFKFLISFQNENVFDETGMPKERFSAKCLPNSPCSLEIQATKLEDSAVYFCASSLQGGGGYEQYFGPGTRLTVT.

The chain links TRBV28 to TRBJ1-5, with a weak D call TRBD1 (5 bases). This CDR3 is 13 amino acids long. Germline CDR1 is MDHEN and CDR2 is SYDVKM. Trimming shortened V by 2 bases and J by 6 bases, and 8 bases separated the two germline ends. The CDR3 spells CASSLEGRQPQHF. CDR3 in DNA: TGTGCCAGCAGTTTAGAGGGGCGTCAGCCCCAGCATTTT.

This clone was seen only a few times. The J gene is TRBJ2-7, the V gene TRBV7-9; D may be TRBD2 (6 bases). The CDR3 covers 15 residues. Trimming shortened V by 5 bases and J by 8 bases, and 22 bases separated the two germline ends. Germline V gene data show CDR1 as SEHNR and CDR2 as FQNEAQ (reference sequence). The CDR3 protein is CASSQPTQAGGKQYF. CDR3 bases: TGTGCCAGCAGCCAACCAACACAGGCTGGAGGGAAGCAGTACTTC.

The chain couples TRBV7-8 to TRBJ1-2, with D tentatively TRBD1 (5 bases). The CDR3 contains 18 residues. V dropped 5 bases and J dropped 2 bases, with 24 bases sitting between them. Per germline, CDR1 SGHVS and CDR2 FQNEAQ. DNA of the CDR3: TGTGCCAGCAGCCTCGCCACAATCGGGGAGGGGAGAAACTATGGCTACACCTTC. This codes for CASSLATIGEGRNYGYTF.

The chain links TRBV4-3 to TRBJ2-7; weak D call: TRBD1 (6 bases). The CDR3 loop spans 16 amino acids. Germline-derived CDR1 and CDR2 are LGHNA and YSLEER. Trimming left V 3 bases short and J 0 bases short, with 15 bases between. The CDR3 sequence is CASSHHRAGGSYEQYF. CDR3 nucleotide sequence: TGCGCCAGCAGCCACCACAGGGCGGGTGGCTCCTACGAGCAGTACTTC.

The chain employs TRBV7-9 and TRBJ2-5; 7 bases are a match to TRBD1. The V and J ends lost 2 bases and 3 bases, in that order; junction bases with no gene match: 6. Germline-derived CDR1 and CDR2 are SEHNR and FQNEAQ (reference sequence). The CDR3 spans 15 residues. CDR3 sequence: CASSLIQGIKETQYF. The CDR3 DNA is TGTGCCAGCAGCTTAATACAGGGGATCAAAGAGACCCAGTACTTC.

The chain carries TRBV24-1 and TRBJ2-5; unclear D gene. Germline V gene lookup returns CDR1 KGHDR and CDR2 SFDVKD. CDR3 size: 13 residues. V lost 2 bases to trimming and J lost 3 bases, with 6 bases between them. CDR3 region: CATSDSGEETQYF. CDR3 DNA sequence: TGTGCCACCAGTGATTCTGGGGAAGAGACCCAGTACTTC.

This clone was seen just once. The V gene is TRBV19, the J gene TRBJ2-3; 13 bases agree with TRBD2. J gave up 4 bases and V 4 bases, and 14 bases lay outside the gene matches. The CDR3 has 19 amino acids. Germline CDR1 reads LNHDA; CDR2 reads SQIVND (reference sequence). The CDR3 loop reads CASSRTSGTSGIRADTQYF. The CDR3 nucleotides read TGTGCCAGTAGTAGGACCTCAGGGACTAGCGGGATTAGAGCAGATACGCAGTATTTT.

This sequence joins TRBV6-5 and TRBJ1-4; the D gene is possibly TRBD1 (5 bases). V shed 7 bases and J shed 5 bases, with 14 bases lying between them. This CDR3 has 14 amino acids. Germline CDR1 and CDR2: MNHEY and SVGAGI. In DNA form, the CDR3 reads TGTGCCAGCACCAGGGACGAAACAAATGAAAAACTGTTTTTT. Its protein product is CASTRDETNEKLFF.

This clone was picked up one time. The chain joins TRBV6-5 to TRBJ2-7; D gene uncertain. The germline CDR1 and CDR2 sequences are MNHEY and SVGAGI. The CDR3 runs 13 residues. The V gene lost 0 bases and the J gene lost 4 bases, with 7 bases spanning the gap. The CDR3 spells CASSYSPAYEQYF. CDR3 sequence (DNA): TGTGCCAGCAGTTACTCGCCAGCTTACGAGCAGTACTTC.

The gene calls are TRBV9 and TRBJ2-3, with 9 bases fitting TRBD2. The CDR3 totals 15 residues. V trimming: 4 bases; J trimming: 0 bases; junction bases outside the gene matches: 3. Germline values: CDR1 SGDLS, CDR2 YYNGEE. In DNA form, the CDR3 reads TGTGCCAGCAGCACGGGACTAGCTAGCACAGATACGCAGTATTTT. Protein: CASSTGLASTDTQYF. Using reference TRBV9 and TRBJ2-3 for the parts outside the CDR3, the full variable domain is DSGVTQTPKHLITATGQRVTLRCSPRSGDLSVYWYQQSLDQGLQFLIQYYNGEERAKGNILERFSAQQFPDLHSELNLSSLELGDSALYFCASSTGLASTDTQYFGPGTRLTVL.

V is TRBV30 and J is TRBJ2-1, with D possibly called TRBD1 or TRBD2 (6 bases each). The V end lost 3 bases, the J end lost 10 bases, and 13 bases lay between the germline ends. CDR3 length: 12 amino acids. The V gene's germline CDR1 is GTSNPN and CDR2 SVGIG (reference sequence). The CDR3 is CAWSVSGGEQFF. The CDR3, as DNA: TGTGCCTGGAGCGTCTCCGGGGGCGAGCAGTTCTTC.

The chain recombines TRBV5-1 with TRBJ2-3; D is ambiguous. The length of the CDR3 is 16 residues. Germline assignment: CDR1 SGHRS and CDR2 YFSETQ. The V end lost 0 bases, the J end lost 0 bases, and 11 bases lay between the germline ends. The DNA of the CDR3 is TGCGCCAGCAGCTTGGATAGGGCGGCCAGCACAGATACGCAGTATTTT. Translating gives CASSLDRAASTDTQYF.

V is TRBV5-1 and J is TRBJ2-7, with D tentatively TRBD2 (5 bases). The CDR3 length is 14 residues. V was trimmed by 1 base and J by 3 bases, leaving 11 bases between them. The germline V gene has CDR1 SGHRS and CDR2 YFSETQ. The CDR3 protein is CASSLLRADYEQYF. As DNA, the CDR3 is TGCGCCAGCAGCTTGTTGAGGGCGGACTACGAGCAGTACTTC.

The CDR3 spells CASRFSQETQYF. The CDR3 bases are TGTGCCAGCAGGTTCAGCCAAGAGACCCAGTACTTC. This chain joins TRBV7-8 and TRBJ2-5; D call uncertain. In germline, CDR1 is SGHVS, CDR2 FQNEAQ. CDR3 length: 12 amino acids. V lost 6 bases, J lost 1 base, and 6 bases lay in between.

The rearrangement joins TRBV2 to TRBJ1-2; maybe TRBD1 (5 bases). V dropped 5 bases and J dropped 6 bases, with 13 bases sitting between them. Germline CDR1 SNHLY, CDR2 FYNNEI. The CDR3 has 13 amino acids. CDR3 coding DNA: TGTGCCAGCAGTTACCAGGGTATCGATGGCTACACCTTC. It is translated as CASSYQGIDGYTF.

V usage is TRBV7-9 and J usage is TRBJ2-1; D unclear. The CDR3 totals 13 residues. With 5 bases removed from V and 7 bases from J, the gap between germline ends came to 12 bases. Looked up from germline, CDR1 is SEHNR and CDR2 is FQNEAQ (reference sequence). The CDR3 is CASSPIAVNEQFF. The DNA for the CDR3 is TGTGCCAGCAGCCCCATCGCGGTGAATGAGCAGTTCTTC.

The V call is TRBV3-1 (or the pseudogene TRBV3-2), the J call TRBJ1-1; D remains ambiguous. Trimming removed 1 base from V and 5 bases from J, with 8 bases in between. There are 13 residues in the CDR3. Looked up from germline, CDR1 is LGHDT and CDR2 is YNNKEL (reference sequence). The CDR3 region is CASSQGVGTEAFF. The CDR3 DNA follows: TGTGCCAGCAGCCAAGGGGTTGGAACTGAAGCTTTCTTT.

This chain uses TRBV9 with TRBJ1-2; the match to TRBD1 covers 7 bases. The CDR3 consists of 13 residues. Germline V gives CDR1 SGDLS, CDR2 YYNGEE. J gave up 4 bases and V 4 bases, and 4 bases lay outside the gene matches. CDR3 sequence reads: CASSPGDSYGYTF. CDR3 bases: TGTGCCAGCAGCCCAGGGGACAGCTATGGCTACACCTTC.

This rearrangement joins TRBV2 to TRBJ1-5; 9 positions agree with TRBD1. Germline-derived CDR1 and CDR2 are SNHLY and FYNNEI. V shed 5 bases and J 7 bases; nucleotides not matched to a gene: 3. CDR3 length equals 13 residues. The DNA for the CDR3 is TGTGCCAGCAGTAGGGACAGGGCCCAGCCCCAGCATTTT. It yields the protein CASSRDRAQPQHF.

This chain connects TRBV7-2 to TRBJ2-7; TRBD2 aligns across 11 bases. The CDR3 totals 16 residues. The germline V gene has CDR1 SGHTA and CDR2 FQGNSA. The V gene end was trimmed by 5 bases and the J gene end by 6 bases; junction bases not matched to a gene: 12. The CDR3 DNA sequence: TGTGCCAGCAGCCCAACTGCGACTAGCGGGATCCGCGAGCAGTACTTC. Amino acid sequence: CASSPTATSGIREQYF.

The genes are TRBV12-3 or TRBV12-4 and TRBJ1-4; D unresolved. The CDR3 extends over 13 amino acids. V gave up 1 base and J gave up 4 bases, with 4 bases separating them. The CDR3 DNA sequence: TGTGCCAGCAGTTTAGATCGTAATGAAAAACTGTTTTTT. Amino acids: CASSLDRNEKLFF.

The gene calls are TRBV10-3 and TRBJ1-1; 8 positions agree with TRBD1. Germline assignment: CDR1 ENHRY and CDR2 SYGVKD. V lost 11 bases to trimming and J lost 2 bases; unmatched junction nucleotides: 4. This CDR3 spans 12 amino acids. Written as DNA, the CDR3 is TGTGCCTCACAGGGGGGAAACACTGAAGCTTTCTTT. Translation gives CASQGGNTEAFF.

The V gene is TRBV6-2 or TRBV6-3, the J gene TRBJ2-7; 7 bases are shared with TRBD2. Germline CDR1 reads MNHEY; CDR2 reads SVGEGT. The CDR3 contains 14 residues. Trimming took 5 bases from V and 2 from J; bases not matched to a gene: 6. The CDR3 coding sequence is TGTGCCAGCAGTACGCCCGCGGGGGCCTACGAGCAGTACTTC. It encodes CASSTPAGAYEQYF.

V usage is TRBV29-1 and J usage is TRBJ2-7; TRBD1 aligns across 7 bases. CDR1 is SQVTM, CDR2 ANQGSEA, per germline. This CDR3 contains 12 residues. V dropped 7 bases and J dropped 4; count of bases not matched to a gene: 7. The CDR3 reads CSARQTGYEQYF. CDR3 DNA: TGCAGCGCTCGTCAGACAGGGTACGAGCAGTACTTC.

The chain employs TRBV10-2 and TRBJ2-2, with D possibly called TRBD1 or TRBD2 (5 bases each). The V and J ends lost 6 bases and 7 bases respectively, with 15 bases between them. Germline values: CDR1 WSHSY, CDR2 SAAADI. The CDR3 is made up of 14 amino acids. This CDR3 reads CASSLGTHVGELFF. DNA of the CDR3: TGCGCCAGCAGCCTCGGGACCCACGTCGGGGAGCTGTTTTTT.